Sequencing of this TCR beta chain was carried out in a study of blood T cell repertoires in COVID-19. The CDR3 is 13 residues long. Trimming at V came to 7 bases and at J to 8 bases, leaving 10 bases not matched to a gene. Per germline, CDR1 SGHNT and CDR2 YENEEA. Original processing notes: It was from reference gene primer amplification that nucleated cell counts were estimated. Produced via immunoSEQ multiplex PCR; TCRdb's table is partial and in-frame only. V and J calls and clone size are as listed in that table; D and trimming were resolved from the DNA. The table records some 98,000 clones, roughly 80% of them present only once.

The sequence was obtained from a man aged 65-85 years with active or convalescent COVID-19. V is TRBV11-3 and J is TRBJ1-1, with 7 bases fitting TRBD1. Source material: peripheral blood. CDR3 nucleotides: TGTGCCAGCACACAGACAGGGTTGGCCGAAGCTTTCTTT. This translates into CASTQTGLAEAFF.